This record concerns one T cell receptor beta chain sequence. Per the germline V gene, CDR1 is SQVTM and CDR2 is ANQGSEA. J was trimmed by 10 bases and V by 4 bases; bases with no gene match: 2. The CDR3 length is 12 residues. Produced via immunoSEQ multiplex PCR; TCRdb's table is partial and in-frame only. This sample has 150,000 to 200,000 clones, with approximately 92% found just once. The data belong to a study of blood T cell repertoires in COVID-19. The rearrangement uses TRBV29-1 and TRBJ1-4; 11 bases match TRBD1. Sequenced input: peripheral blood. The TCR originated in a woman aged 45-65 years with acute or convalescent COVID-19. CDR3 sequence reads: CSVAGTGGKLFF. In nucleotides, the CDR3 is TGCAGCGTTGCGGGGACAGGGGGAAAACTGTTTTTT.